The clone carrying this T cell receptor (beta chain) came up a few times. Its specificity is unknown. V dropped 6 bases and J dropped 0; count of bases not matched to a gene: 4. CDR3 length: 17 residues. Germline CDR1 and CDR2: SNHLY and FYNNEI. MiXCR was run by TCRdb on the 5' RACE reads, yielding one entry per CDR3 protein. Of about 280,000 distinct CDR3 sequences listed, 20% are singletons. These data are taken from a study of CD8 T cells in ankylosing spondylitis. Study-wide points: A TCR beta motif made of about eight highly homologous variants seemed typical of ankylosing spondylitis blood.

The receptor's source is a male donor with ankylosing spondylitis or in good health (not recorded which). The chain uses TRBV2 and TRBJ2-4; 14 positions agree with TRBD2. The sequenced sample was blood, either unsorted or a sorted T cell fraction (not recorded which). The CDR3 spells CASSGTSGRLAKNIQYF. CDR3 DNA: TGTGCCAGCAGCGGGACTAGCGGGAGATTAGCCAAAAACATTCAGTACTTC.